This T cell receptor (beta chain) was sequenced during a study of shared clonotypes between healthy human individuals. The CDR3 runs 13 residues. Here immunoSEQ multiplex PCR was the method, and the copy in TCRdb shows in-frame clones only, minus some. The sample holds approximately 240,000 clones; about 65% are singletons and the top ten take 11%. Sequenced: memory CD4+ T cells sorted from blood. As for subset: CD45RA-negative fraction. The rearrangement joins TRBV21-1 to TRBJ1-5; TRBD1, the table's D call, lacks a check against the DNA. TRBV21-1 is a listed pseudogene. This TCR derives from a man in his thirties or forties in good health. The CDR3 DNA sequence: TGTGCCAGCAGGGGGACAATCAATCAGCCCCAGCATTTT. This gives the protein CASRGTINQPQHF.